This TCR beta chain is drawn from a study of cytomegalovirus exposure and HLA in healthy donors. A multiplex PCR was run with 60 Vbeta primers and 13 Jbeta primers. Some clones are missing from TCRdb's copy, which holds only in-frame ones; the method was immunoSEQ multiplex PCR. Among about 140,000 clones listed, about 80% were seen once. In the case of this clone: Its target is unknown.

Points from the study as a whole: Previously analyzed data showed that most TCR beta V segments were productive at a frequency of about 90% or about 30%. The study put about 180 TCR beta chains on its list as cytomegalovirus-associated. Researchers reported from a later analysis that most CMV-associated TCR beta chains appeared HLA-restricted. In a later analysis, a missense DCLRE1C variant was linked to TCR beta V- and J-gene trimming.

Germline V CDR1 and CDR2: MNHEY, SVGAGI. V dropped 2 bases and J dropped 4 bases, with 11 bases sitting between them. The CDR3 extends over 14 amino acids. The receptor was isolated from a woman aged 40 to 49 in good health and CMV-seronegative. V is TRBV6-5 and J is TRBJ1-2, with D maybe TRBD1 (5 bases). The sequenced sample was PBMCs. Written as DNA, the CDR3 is TGTGCCAGCAGTTACGGGGGGATCCCCTATGGCTACACCTTC. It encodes CASSYGGIPYGYTF.